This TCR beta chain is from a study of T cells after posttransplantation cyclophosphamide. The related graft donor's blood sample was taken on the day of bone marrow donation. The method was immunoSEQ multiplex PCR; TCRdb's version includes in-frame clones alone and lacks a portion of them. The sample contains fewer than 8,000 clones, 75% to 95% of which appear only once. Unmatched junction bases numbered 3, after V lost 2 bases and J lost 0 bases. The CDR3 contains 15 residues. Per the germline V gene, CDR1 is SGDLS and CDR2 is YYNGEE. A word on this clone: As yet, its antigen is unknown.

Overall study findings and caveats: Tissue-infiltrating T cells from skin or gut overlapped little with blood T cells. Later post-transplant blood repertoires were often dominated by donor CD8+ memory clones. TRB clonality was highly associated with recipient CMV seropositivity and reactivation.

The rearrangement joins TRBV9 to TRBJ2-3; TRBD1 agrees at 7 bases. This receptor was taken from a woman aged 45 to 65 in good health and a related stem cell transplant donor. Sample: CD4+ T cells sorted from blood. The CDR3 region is CASSVGQPSTDTQYF. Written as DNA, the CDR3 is TGTGCCAGCAGCGTGGGACAGCCTAGCACAGATACGCAGTATTTT. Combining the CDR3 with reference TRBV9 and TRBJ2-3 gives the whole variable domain DSGVTQTPKHLITATGQRVTLRCSPRSGDLSVYWYQQSLDQGLQFLIQYYNGEERAKGNILERFSAQQFPDLHSELNLSSLELGDSALYFCASSVGQPSTDTQYFGPGTRLTVL.